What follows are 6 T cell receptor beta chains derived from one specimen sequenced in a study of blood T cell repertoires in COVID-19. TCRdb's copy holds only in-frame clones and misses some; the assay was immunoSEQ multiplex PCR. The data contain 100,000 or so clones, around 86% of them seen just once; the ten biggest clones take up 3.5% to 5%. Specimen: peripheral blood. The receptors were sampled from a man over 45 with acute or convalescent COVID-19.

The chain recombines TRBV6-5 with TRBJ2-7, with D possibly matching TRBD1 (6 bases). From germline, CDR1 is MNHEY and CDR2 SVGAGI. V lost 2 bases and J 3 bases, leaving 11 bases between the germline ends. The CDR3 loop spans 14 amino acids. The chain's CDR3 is CASSYRQGIYEQYF. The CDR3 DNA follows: TGTGCCAGCAGTTACAGGCAGGGGATCTACGAGCAGTACTTC.

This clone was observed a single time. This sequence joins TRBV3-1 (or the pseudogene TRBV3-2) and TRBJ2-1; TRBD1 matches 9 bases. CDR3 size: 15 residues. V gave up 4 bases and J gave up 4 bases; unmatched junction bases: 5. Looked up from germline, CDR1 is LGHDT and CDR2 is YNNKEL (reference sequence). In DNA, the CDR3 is TGTGCCAGCAGCCGGGGACAGGGAGCTTACAATGAGCAGTTCTTC. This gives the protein CASSRGQGAYNEQFF.

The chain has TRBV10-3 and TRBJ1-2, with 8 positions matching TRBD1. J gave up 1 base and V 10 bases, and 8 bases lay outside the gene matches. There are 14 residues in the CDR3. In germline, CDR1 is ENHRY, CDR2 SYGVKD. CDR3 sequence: CASWTGRYNYGYTF. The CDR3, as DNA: TGTGCCAGCTGGACAGGGAGGTATAACTATGGCTACACCTTC.

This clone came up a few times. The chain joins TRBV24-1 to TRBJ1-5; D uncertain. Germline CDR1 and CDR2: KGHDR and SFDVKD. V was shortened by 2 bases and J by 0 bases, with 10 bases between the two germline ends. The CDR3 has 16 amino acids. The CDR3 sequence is CATSDSGRNSNQPQHF. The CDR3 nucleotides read TGTGCCACCAGTGATTCAGGCAGAAATAGCAATCAGCCCCAGCATTTT.

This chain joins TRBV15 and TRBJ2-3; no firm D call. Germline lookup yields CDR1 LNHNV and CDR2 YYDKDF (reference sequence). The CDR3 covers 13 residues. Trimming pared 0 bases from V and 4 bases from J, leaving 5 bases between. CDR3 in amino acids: CATSRDSADTQYF. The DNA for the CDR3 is TGTGCCACCAGCAGAGATTCGGCAGATACGCAGTATTTT.

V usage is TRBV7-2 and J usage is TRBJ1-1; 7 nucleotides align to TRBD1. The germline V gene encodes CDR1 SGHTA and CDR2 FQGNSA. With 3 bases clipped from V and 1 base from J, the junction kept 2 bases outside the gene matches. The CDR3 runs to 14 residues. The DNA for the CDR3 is TGTGCCAGCAGCTTTGCAGGGGGGAACACTGAAGCTTTCTTT. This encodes CASSFAGGNTEAFF.